This T cell receptor (beta chain) was sequenced for a study of shared clonotypes between healthy human individuals. Study outcomes and limitations: Having only a few donors restricted how much genetic and exposure-history diversity was captured. Clonotypes shared by all four sorted-subset donors had higher generation probabilities than non-shared clonotypes.

Only CD45RO-negative cells positively selected for CCR7 counted as naive CD8 cells, so terminally differentiated effector memory CD45RA+ cells were excluded. As to this clone: Its target is unknown.

Trimming stripped 0 bases from V and 3 bases from J, with 9 bases between. Germline V gives CDR1 ENHRY, CDR2 SYGVKD. There are 15 residues in the CDR3. The method was immunoSEQ multiplex PCR; TCRdb's version includes in-frame clones alone and lacks a portion of them. The sample lists roughly 2,000,000 clones, just under 95% occurring once. The material sequenced was naive CD8+ T cells sorted from blood. The clonotype originates from a man younger than 30 in good health. This chain uses TRBV10-3 with TRBJ1-5, with D possibly matching TRBD1 (5 bases). In DNA form, the CDR3 reads TGTGCCATCAGTGAGTCGGGGGAGCCCAATCAGCCCCAGCATTTT. Translated: CAISESGEPNQPQHF.